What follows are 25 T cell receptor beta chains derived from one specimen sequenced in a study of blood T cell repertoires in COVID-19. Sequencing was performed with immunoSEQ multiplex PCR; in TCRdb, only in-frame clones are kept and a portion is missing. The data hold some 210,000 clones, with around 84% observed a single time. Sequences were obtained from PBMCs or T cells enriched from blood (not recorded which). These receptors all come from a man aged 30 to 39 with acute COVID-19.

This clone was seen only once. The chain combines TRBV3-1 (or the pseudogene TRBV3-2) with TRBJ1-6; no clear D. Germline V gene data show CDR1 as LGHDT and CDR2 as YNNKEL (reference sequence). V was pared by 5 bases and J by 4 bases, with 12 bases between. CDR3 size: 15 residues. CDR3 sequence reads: CASSEGSSYNSPLHF. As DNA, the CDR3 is TGTGCCAGCAGCGAAGGGTCCAGTTATAATTCACCCCTCCACTTT.

CDR3 amino acids: CASSQVWPNADTQYF. CDR3 sequence (DNA): TGTGCCAGCAGCCAAGTTTGGCCAAACGCAGATACGCAGTATTTT. The chain uses TRBV14 and TRBJ2-3; D remains ambiguous. CDR1 and CDR2 (germline): SGHDN, FVKESK. The CDR3 is made up of 15 amino acids. V dropped 1 base and J dropped 4 bases, with 12 bases sitting between them.

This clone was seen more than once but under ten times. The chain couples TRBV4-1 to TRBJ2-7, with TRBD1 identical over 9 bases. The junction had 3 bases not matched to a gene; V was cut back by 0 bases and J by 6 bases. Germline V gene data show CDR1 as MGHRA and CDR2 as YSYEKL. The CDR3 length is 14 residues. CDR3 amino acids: CASSQDVTGGEQYF. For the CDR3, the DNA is TGCGCCAGCAGCCAAGATGTGACAGGGGGCGAGCAGTACTTC.

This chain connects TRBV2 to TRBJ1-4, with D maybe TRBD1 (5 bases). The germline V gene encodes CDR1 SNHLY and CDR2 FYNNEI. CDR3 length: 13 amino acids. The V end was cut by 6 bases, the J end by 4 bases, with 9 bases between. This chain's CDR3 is CASSGGFNEKLFF. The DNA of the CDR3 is TGTGCCAGCAGCGGGGGTTTTAATGAAAAACTGTTTTTT. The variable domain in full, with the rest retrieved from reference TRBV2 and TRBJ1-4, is EPEVTQTPSHQVTQMGQEVILRCVPISNHLYFYWYRQILGQKVEFLVSFYNNEISEKSEIFDDQFSVERPDGSNFTLKIRSTKLEDSAMYFCASSGGFNEKLFFGSGTQLSVL.

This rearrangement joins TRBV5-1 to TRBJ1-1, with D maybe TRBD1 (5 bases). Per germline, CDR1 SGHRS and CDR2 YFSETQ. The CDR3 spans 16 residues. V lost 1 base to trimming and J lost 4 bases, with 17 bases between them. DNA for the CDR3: TGCGCCAGCAGCTTGTCCTCGGGGGGTCTAAGCACTGAAGCTTTCTTT. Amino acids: CASSLSSGGLSTEAFF.

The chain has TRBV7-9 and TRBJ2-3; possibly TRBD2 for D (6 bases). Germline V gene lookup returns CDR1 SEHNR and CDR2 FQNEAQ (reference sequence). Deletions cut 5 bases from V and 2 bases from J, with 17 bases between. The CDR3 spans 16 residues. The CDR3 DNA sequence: TGTGCCAGCAGCCTAACGGGACTCCTCATCACAGATACGCAGTATTTT. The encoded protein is CASSLTGLLITDTQYF.

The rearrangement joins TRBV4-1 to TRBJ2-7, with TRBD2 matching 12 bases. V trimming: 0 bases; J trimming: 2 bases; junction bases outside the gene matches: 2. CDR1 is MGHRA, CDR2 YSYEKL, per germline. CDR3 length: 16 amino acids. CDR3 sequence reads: CASSQETSGGTYEQYF. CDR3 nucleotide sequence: TGCGCCAGCAGCCAAGAAACTAGCGGGGGGACCTACGAGCAGTACTTC.

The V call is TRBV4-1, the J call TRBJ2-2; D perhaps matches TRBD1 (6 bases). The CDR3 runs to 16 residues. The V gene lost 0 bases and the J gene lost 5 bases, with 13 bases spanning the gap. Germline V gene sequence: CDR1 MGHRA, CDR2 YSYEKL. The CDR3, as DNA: TGCGCCAGCAGCCAAGAGACAGGAGGACGGACCGGGGAGCTGTTTTTT. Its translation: CASSQETGGRTGELFF.

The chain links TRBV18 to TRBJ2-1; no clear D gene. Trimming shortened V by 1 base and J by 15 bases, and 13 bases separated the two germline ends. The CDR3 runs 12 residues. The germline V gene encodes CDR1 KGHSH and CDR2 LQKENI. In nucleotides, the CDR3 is TGTGCCAGCTCACCACTCCCCCCGTCAGGGTTCTTC. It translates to CASSPLPPSGFF.

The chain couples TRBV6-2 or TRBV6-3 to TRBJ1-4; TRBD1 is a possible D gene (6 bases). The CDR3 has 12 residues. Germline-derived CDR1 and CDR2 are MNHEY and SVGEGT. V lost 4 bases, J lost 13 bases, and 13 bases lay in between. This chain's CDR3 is CASSSPVGGLFF. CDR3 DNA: TGTGCCAGCAGTTCTCCGGTAGGGGGACTGTTTTTT.

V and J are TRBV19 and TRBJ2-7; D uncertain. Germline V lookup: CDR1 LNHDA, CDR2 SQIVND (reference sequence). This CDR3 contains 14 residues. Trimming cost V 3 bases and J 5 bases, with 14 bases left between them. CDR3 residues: CASSIYLESHEQYF. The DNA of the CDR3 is TGTGCCAGTAGTATTTATCTGGAGAGCCACGAGCAGTACTTC.

CDR3 residues: CASSLSRGSYNEQFF. CDR3 DNA: TGTGCCAGCAGCTTATCTAGGGGCTCCTACAATGAGCAGTTCTTC. This chain uses TRBV7-3 with TRBJ2-1; weak D call: TRBD1 (5 bases). Germline CDR1 and CDR2: SGHTA and FQGTGA. CDR3 length: 15 residues. V was shortened by 2 bases and J by 0 bases, with 8 bases between the two germline ends.

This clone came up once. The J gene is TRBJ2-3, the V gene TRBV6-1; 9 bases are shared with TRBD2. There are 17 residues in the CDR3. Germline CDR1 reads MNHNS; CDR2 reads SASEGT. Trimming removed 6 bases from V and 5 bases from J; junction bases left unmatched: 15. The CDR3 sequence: CASSEQPAGGPKDTQYF. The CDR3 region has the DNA TGTGCCAGCAGCGAACAACCTGCGGGGGGGCCCAAAGATACGCAGTATTTT.

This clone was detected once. CDR3 DNA sequence: TGTGCCAGCAGCCGGGATCTTGGCTACACCTTC. Translated: CASSRDLGYTF. V and J are TRBV7-9 and TRBJ1-2; D ambiguous. V was shortened by 5 bases and J by 7 bases, with 8 bases between the two germline ends. Germline CDR1 and CDR2: SEHNR and FQNEAQ (reference sequence). CDR3 length: 11 amino acids.

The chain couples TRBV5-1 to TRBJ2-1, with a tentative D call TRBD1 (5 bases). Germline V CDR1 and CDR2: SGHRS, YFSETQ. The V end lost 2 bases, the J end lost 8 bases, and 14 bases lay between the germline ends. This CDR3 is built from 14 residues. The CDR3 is CASSFQGPVYEQFF. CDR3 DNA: TGCGCCAGCAGCTTCCAGGGTCCCGTTTATGAGCAGTTCTTC.

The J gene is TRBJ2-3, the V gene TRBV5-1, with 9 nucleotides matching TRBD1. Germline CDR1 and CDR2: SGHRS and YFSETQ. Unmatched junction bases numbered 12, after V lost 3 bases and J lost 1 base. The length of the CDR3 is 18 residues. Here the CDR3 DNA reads TGCGCCAGCAGCTCTCCGGGACAGGGTGGGTTCGGCACAGATACGCAGTATTTT. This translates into CASSSPGQGGFGTDTQYF. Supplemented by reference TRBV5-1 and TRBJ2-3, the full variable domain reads KAGVTQTPRYLIKTRGQQVTLSCSPISGHRSVSWYQQTPGQGLQFLFEYFSETQRNKGNFPGRFSGRQFSNSRSEMNVSTLELGDSALYLCASSSPGQGGFGTDTQYFGPGTRLTVL.

This CDR3 reads CSVYGTGFSYEQYF. CDR3 coding DNA: TGCAGCGTTTACGGGACAGGGTTTTCCTACGAGCAGTACTTC. The rearrangement uses TRBV29-1 and TRBJ2-7; 9 bases match TRBD1. CDR3 length: 14 residues. The germline CDR1 and CDR2 sequences are SQVTM and ANQGSEA. Losses at the gene ends were 5 bases for V and 1 base for J; bases not matched to a gene: 6.

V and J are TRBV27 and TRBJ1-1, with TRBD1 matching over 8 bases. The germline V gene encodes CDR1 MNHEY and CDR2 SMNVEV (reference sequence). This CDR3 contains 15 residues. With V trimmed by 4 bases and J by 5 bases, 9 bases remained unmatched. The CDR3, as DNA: TGTGCCAGCAGTTCTGACAGGGGACGGTTGACTGAAGCTTTCTTT. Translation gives CASSSDRGRLTEAFF.

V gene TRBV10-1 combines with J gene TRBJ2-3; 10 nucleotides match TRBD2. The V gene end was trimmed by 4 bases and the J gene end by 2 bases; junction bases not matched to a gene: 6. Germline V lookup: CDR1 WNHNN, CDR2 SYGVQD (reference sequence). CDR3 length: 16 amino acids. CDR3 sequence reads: CASSGPSGGLTDTQYF. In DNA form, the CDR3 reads TGCGCCAGCAGTGGTCCTAGCGGGGGCCTCACAGATACGCAGTATTTT.

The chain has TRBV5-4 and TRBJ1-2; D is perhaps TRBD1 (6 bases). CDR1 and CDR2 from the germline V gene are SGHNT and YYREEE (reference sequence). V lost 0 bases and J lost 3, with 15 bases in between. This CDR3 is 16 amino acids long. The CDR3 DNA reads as TGTGCCAGCAGCTTGGCCCTAGGGGGTATGGACTATGGCTACACCTTC. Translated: CASSLALGGMDYGYTF.

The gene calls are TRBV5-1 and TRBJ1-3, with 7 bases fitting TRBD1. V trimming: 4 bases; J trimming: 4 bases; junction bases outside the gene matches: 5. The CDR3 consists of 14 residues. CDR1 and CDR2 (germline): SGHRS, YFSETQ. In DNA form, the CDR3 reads TGCGCCAGCAGCGTCACAGGGGAAGGAAACACCATATATTTT. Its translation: CASSVTGEGNTIYF.

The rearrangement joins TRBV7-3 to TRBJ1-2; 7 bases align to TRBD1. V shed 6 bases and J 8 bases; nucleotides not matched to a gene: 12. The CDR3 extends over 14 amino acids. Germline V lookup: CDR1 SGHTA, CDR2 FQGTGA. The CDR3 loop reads CASSFQWDRTGYTF. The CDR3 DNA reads TGTGCCAGCAGTTTTCAATGGGACAGAACAGGCTACACCTTC.

The CDR3 sequence: CASSLGRGTEAFF. The CDR3 DNA follows: TGTGCCAGCAGTTTAGGCAGAGGGACTGAAGCTTTCTTT. The chain couples TRBV27 to TRBJ1-1; D call uncertain. Germline V lookup: CDR1 MNHEY, CDR2 SMNVEV (reference sequence). Trimming took 2 bases from V and 5 from J, leaving 9 bases between them. The CDR3 runs to 13 residues.

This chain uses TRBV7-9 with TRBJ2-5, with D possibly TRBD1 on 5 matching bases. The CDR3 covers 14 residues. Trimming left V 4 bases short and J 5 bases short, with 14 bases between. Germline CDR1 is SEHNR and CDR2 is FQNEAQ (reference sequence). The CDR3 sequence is CASSSLGAMETQYF. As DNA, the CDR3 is TGTGCCAGCAGCTCCCTAGGGGCAATGGAGACCCAGTACTTC. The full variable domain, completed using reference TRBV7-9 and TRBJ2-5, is DTGVSQNPRHKITKRGQNVTFRCDPISEHNRLYWYRQTLGQGPEFLTYFQNEAQLEKSRLLSDRFSAERPKGSFSTLEIQRTEQGDSAMYLCASSSLGAMETQYFGPGTRLLVL.

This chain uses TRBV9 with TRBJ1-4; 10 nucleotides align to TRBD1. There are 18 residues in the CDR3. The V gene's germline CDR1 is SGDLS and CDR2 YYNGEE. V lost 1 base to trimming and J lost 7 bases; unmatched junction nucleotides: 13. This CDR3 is CASSVSTGTGERGEKLFF. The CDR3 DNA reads TGTGCCAGCAGCGTATCAACCGGGACAGGGGAGAGAGGTGAAAAACTGTTTTTT.